Sequencing of this T cell receptor (beta chain) was carried out in a study of T-cell memory formation after mild COVID-19. Study outcomes and limitations: Some responding clones appeared in pre-infection memory, suggesting cross-reactive memory joined. Contracting clones from day 15 to 85 showed balanced CD4/CD8; later expanders favored CD4+. Among CD4+ contracting clones, most were CM and EM, and CD8+ ones EMRA.

Concerning this clonotype itself: Its antigen is currently unknown.

Barcoded TCR alpha and TCR beta cDNA libraries with UMIs came from 5'RACE using constant-segment primers. MiXCR, run by TCRdb on the 5' RACE reads, gives a single entry per CDR3 protein. The sample includes 470,000 or so distinct CDR3 sequences, 20% of them seen just once. The CDR3 covers 12 residues. The germline V and J ends were trimmed by 5 bases and 2 bases, with 7 bases remaining between them. CDR1 is SGHTA and CDR2 is FQGNSA in the germline V gene. Sequenced sample: PBMCs or a T cell subset sorted from them (not recorded which). This clonotype was obtained from an adult woman who had mild COVID-19 (a few samples of this study predate the infection). Cell type and time point are not known. V usage is TRBV7-2 and J usage is TRBJ2-7; D gene uncertain. This CDR3 is CASSASPYEQYF. CDR3 nucleotide sequence: TGTGCCAGCAGCGCCTCCCCCTACGAGCAGTACTTC.